This T cell receptor (beta chain) was sequenced in a study of T cell responses to AZD1222 COVID-19 vaccine. Comment on this clone: The antigen remains undetermined.

Overall study findings and caveats: Targets within unmutated variant regions were reportedly found for nearly half of spike-specific TCRs.

The CDR3 spans 18 residues. Germline CDR1 is DFQATT and CDR2 is SNEGSKA (reference sequence). Between the trimmed V and J ends, which lost 3 bases and 1 base, there was a span of 24 bases. Using immunoSEQ multiplex PCR, the repertoire was profiled, and TCRdb retains in-frame clones only, with some absent. Altogether fewer than 150,000 clones are present, about 85% being singletons, with the ten largest covering about 6.2%. The starting material was peripheral blood, obtained on day 0 of AZD1222 vaccination. The clonotype was recovered from an adult in good health. This chain uses TRBV20-1 with TRBJ2-5; D gene ambiguous. In DNA form, the CDR3 reads TGCAGTGCTAGTAGGTCCTCTCTTAGTACTCAGCCCCAAGAGACCCAGTACTTC. Its translation is CSASRSSLSTQPQETQYF.